This TCR beta chain was captured in a study of blood T cell repertoires in COVID-19. Study-wide context: Both acute and convalescent COVID-19 samples were obtained from the United States, Italy and Spain. Sources were T cells, B-cell-depleted T cells, or PBMCs; the material itself was cDNA or gDNA.

Germline CDR1 SGHRS, CDR2 YFSETQ. The CDR3 spans 15 residues. The V segment lost 4 bases and the J segment 2 bases; nucleotides outside the gene matches: 3. Participants came from under 30 US areas, aged roughly 18 to 89 years. Which cohort a participant joined came from the clinical history participants gave. Some clones are missing from TCRdb's copy, which holds only in-frame ones; the method was immunoSEQ multiplex PCR. The sample holds nearly 250,000 clones, 85% to 90% seen once. In this sample, this clone turned up once. The receptor's source is a man aged 45-65 years who had been exposed to COVID-19. The chain has TRBV5-1 and TRBJ2-3; 11 bases line up with TRBD1. Sequenced: PBMCs or T cells enriched from blood (not recorded which). Here the CDR3 reads CASSGDRGDTDTQYF. CDR3 DNA sequence: TGCGCCAGCAGCGGGGACAGGGGGGACACAGATACGCAGTATTTT.